This TCR beta chain was sequenced during a study of post-analysis software for immune sequencing data. Broader study findings: Patients showed TRBV5-6, TRBV5-1 and TRBV20-1 among a few TRBV segments more frequent than in controls. Compared with controls, patients showed significantly lower normalized Chao1 diversity.

Tagging with unique molecular identifiers was a feature of the TCR beta cDNA libraries. MiXCR was run by TCRdb on the PCR reads, yielding one entry per CDR3 protein. The sample records some 500,000 distinct CDR3 sequences, 40% to 55% being singletons. This clonotype was detected a few times. As yet, its antigen is unknown. The V gene lost 6 bases and the J gene lost 0 bases, with 9 bases spanning the gap. This CDR3 spans 14 amino acids. Germline V CDR1 and CDR2: MNHEY, SVGAGI. V gene TRBV6-5 combines with J gene TRBJ2-4; D not certain. The sequencing sample was made of blood. The receptor was isolated from a girl aged 5-17 years with multiple sclerosis. CDR3 nucleotide sequence: TGTGCCAGCAGAATATCTAGAGCCAAAAACATTCAGTACTTC. This sequence encodes CASRISRAKNIQYF.